This TCR beta chain stems from a study of T-cell memory formation after mild COVID-19. A 5'RACE reaction primed in the constant segment made cDNA libraries of TCR alpha and TCR beta, and these carried sample barcodes and UMIs. One entry per CDR3 protein results from TCRdb running MiXCR on the 5' RACE reads. The table lists some 210,000 distinct CDR3 sequences, 10% to 13% of them singletons. This clonotype was seen more than once but under ten times. CDR1 is MNHEY, CDR2 SMNVEV, per germline (reference sequence). The CDR3 extends over 16 amino acids. The V end was cut by 4 bases, the J end by 9 bases, with 19 bases between.

The chain employs TRBV27 and TRBJ1-6; the D is unclear. This TCR was sampled from a man between 18 and 29 years old who had mild COVID-19 (a few samples of this study predate the infection). Cell type and time point are not known. Sequencing was carried out using PBMCs or a T cell subset sorted from them (not recorded which). CDR3 DNA sequence: TGTGCCAGCAGTTCCCTCTCCGCAGGACTTGTTTCACCCCTCCACTTT. Translated, it gives CASSSLSAGLVSPLHF.